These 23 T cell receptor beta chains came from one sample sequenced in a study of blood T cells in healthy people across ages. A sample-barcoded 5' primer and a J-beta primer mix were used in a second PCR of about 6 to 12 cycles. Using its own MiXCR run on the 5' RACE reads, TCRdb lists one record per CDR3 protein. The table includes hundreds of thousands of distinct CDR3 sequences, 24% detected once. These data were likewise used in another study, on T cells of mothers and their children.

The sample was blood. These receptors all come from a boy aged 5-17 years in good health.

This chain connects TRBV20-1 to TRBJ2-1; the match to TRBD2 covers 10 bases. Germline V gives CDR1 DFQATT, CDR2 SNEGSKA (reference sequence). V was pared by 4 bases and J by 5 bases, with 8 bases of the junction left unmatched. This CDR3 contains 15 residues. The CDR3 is CSAISGRAGDNEQFF. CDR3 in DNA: TGCAGTGCTATAAGCGGGAGGGCCGGGGACAATGAGCAGTTCTTC.

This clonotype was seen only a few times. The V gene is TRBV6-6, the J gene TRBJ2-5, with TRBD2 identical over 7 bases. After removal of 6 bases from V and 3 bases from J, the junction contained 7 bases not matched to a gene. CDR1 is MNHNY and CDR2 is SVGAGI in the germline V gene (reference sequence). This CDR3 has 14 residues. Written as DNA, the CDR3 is TGTGCCAGCAGCCCCGGGAGGAAGGAAGAGACCCAGTACTTC. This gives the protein CASSPGRKEETQYF.

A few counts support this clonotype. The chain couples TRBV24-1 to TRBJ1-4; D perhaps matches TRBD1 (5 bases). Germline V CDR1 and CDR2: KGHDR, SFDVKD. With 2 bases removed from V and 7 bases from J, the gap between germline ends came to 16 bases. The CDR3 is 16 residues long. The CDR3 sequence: CATSDSGAARTEKLFF. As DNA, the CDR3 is TGTGCCACCAGTGATTCTGGGGCTGCCCGGACTGAAAAACTGTTTTTT.

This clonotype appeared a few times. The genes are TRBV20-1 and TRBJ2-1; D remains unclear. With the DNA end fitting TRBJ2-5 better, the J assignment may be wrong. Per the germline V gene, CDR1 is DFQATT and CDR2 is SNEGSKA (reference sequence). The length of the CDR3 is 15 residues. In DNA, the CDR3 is TGCAGTGCTAGACGACCAGCCCGATCGTGGGAGACCCAGTACTTC. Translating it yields CSARRPARSWETQYF.

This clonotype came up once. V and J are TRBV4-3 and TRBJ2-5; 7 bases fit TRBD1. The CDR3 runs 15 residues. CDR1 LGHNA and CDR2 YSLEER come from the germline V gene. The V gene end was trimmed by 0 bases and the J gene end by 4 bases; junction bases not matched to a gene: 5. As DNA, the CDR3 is TGCGCCAGCAGCCAAGATCCCGGACAGGCAGAGACCCAGTACTTC. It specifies CASSQDPGQAETQYF.

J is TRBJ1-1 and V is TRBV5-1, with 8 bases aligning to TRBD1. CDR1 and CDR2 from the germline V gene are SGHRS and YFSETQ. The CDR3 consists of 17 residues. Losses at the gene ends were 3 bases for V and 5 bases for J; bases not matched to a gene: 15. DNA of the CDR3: TGCGCCAGCAGCTGGGACTCGACAGGGGTGATTTGGACTGAAGCTTTCTTT. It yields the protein CASSWDSTGVIWTEAFF.

For the CDR3, the DNA is TGTGCCAGCAGTTTAGATTCAGGGGGCAACACTGAAGCTTTCTTT. It yields the protein CASSLDSGGNTEAFF. V usage is TRBV12-3 or TRBV12-4 and J usage is TRBJ1-1; 8 nucleotides agree with TRBD1. The CDR3 is 15 amino acids. V trimming: 1 base; J trimming: 2 bases; junction bases outside the gene matches: 3.

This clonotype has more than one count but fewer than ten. The chain's CDR3 is CASSFIQGWEYEQYF. The CDR3 bases are TGTGCCAGCAGTTTTATCCAGGGATGGGAATACGAGCAGTACTTC. This sequence joins TRBV28 and TRBJ2-7; D perhaps matches TRBD1 (5 bases). The germline V gene encodes CDR1 MDHEN and CDR2 SYDVKM. Trimming took off 3 bases at V and 4 bases at J, with 16 bases between the two ends. This CDR3 spans 15 amino acids.

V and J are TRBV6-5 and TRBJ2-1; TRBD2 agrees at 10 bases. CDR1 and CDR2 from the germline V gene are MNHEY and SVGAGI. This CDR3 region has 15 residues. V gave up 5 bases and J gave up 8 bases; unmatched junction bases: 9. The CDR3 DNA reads TGTGCCAGCAGTACCAGACTAGCGGGTGGGGATGAGCAGTTCTTC. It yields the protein CASSTRLAGGDEQFF.

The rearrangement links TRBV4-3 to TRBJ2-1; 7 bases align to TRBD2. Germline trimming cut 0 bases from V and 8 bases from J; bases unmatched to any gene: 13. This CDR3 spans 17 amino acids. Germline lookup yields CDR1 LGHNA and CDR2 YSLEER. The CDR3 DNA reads TGCGCCAGCAGCCAAGATGATGGGAGGGCCACGTCATATGAGCAGTTCTTC. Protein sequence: CASSQDDGRATSYEQFF.

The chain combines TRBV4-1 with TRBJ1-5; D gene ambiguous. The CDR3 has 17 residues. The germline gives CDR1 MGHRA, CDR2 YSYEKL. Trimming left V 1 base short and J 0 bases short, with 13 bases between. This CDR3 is CASSQGGRPYSNQPQHF. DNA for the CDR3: TGCGCCAGCAGCCAAGGAGGAAGACCATATAGCAATCAGCCCCAGCATTTT.

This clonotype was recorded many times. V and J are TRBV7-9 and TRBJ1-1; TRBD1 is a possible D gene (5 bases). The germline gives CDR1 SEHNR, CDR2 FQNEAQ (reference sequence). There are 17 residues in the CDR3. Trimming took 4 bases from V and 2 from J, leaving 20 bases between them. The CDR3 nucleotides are TGTGCCAGCAGCTCATGGAACCGTCGACAGCAAAACACTGAAGCTTTCTTT. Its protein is CASSSWNRRQQNTEAFF.

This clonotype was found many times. The CDR3 here is CSAREGGREKLFF. The CDR3 bases are TGCAGTGCTAGGGAAGGGGGACGGGAAAAACTGTTTTTT. The chain has TRBV20-1 and TRBJ1-4, with D tentatively TRBD1 (6 bases). CDR1 and CDR2 (germline): DFQATT, SNEGSKA (reference sequence). V was cut by 3 bases and J by 8 bases, with 13 bases left in between. This CDR3 spans 13 amino acids.

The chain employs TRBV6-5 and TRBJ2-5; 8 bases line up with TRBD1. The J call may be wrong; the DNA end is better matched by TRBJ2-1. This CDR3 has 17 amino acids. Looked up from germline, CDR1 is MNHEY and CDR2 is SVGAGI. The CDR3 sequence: CASSYGTGPIRDNEQFF. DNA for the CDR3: TGTGCCAGCAGTTACGGGACAGGACCCATACGAGACAATGAGCAGTTCTTC.

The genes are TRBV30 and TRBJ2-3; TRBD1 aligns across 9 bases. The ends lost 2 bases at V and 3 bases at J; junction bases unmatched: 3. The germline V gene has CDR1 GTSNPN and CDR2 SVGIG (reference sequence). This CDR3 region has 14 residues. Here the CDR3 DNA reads TGTGCCTGGAGTTTGGGACAGGGAACAGATACGCAGTATTTT. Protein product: CAWSLGQGTDTQYF.

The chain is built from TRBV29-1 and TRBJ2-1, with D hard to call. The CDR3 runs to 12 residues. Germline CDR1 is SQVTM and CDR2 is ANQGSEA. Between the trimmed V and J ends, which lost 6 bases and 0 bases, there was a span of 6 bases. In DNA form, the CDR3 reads TGCAGCGTCCTTGTCTCCTACAATGAGCAGTTCTTC. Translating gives CSVLVSYNEQFF.

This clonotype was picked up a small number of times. The CDR3 coding sequence is TGTGCCAGCAGCCAAGGGAGGGGGCGGGATAAAGGCGGGGAGCTGTTTTTT. It is translated as CASSQGRGRDKGGELFF. This rearrangement joins TRBV4-2 to TRBJ2-2, with D perhaps matching TRBD1 (7 bases). This CDR3 is 17 amino acids long. Germline values: CDR1 LGHNA, CDR2 YNFKEQ. V was pared by 1 base and J by 7 bases, with 19 bases between.

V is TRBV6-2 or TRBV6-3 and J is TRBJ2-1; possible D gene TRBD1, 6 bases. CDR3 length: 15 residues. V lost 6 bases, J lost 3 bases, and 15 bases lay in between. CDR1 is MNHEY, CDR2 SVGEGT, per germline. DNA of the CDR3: TGTGCCAGCAGAAAGGACAGCTTAAACTACAATGAGCAGTTCTTC. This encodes CASRKDSLNYNEQFF.

The CDR3 region is CASSYSLLNTEAFF. The DNA for the CDR3 is TGTGCCAGCAGTTACTCCCTTTTGAACACTGAAGCTTTCTTT. The rearrangement links TRBV6-5 to TRBJ1-1; the D is unclear. Germline loops: CDR1 MNHEY, CDR2 SVGAGI. Trimming left V 0 bases short and J 0 bases short, with 5 bases between. The CDR3 runs 14 residues.

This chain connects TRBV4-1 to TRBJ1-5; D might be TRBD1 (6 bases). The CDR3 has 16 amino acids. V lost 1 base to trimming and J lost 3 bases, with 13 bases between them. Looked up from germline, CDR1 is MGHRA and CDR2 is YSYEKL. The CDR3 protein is CASSQGGGEYNQPQHF. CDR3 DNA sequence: TGCGCCAGCAGCCAAGGGGGGGGCGAATACAATCAGCCCCAGCATTTT.

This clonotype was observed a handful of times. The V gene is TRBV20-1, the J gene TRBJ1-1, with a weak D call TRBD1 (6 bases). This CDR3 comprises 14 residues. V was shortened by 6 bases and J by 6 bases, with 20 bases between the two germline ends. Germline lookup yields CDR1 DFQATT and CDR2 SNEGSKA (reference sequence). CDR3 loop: CSARRPRGYAEAFF. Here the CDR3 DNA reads TGCAGTGCGAGGCGCCCGAGGGGGTACGCTGAAGCTTTCTTT.

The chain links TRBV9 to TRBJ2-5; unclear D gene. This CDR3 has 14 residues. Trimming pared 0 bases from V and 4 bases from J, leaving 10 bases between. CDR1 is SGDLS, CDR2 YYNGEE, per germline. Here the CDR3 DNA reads TGTGCCAGCAGCGTAGGTACACACCGAGAGACCCAGTACTTC. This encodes CASSVGTHRETQYF.

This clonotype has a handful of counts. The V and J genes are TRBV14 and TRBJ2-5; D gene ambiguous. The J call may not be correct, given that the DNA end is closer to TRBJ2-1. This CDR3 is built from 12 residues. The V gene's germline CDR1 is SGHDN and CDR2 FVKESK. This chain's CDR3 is CASSQDTLEQFF. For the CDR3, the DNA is TGTGCCAGCAGCCAAGATACTTTGGAGCAGTTCTTC.